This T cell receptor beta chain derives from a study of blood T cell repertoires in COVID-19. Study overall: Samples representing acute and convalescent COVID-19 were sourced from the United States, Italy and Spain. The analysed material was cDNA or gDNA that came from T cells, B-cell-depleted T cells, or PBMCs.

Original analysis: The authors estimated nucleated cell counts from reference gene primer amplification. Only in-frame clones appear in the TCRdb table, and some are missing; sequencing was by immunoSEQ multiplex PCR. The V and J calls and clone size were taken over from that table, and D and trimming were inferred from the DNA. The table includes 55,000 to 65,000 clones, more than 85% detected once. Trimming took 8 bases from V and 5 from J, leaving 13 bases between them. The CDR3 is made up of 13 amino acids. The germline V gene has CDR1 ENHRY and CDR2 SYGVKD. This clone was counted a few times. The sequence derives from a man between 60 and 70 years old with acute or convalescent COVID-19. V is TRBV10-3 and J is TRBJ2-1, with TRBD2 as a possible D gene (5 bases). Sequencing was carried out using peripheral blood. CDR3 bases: TGTGCCATCGGAGCGGAAGTCCACAATGAGCAGTTCTTC. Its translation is CAIGAEVHNEQFF.